What follows are 15 T cell receptor beta chains derived from one specimen sequenced in a study of cytomegalovirus exposure and HLA in healthy donors. Generated by immunoSEQ multiplex PCR, the TCRdb table keeps only in-frame clones and is missing some. Seen here are some 130,000 clones, around four fifths observed once, and the top ten hold approximately 1.5%. The sequenced material came from PBMCs. The receptors stem from a woman under 40 in good health and CMV-seronegative.

CDR3 in amino acids: CASSLKGASTNEKLFF. The DNA of the CDR3 is TGTGCCAGCAGTTTGAAAGGGGCCTCAACTAATGAAAAACTGTTTTTT. This chain joins TRBV28 and TRBJ1-4, with a weak D call TRBD1 (5 bases). V lost 3 bases to trimming and J lost 0 bases, with 11 bases between them. This CDR3 contains 16 residues. Germline V gives CDR1 MDHEN, CDR2 SYDVKM.

The rearrangement uses TRBV7-8 and TRBJ1-4, with 12 nucleotides matching TRBD1. Germline V gene lookup returns CDR1 SGHVS and CDR2 FQNEAQ. The V segment lost 5 bases and the J segment 1 base; nucleotides outside the gene matches: 8. The CDR3 is 18 residues long. CDR3 loop: CASSTSRDRGRTNEKLFF. In DNA form, the CDR3 reads TGTGCCAGCAGCACGTCCCGGGACAGGGGGCGAACTAATGAAAAACTGTTTTTT.

The chain carries TRBV7-9 and TRBJ1-3; D is perhaps TRBD1 (5 bases). Germline assignment: CDR1 SEHNR and CDR2 FQNEAQ (reference sequence). The V end was cut by 0 bases, the J end by 4 bases, with 10 bases between. This CDR3 spans 15 amino acids. CDR3 DNA: TGTGCCAGCAGCTTAGCGCAGGGATCCGGAAACACCATATATTTT. This encodes CASSLAQGSGNTIYF.

The chain recombines TRBV7-9 with TRBJ1-6; no clear D gene. V was shortened by 5 bases and J by 7 bases, with 15 bases between the two germline ends. The CDR3 loop spans 15 amino acids. From germline, CDR1 is SEHNR and CDR2 FQNEAQ (reference sequence). The CDR3 region has the DNA TGTGCCAGCAGCCCCGTGGCAGGTTGGAATTCACCCCTCCACTTT. Encoded protein: CASSPVAGWNSPLHF.

This chain uses TRBV6-6 with TRBJ1-6, with D perhaps TRBD1 (5 bases). With 8 bases removed from V and 0 bases from J, the gap between germline ends came to 8 bases. Germline loops: CDR1 MNHNY, CDR2 SVGAGI (reference sequence). CDR3 length: 14 residues. The CDR3 DNA follows: TGTGCCAGCCGGGGGAGCTCCTATAATTCACCCCTCCACTTT. Residues: CASRGSSYNSPLHF.

The J gene is TRBJ1-4, the V gene TRBV9, with TRBD1 matching over 8 bases. This CDR3 has 16 amino acids. Germline V lookup: CDR1 SGDLS, CDR2 YYNGEE. The trim removed 3 bases at V and 10 bases at J, leaving 14 bases unmatched. The CDR3 region is CASSDDPPGTGGKLFF. CDR3 DNA sequence: TGTGCCAGCAGCGACGACCCCCCGGGGACAGGCGGAAAACTGTTTTTT.

This rearrangement joins TRBV4-2 to TRBJ1-2, with a weak D call TRBD1 (6 bases). CDR3 length: 15 residues. Germline CDR1 reads LGHNA; CDR2 reads YNFKEQ. V was pared by 0 bases and J by 8 bases, with 16 bases between. The CDR3 spells CASSQDLGGGRGYTF. The CDR3 nucleotides read TGTGCCAGCAGCCAAGACCTCGGGGGGGGCCGGGGCTACACCTTC.

The gene calls are TRBV5-1 and TRBJ1-2; 10 bases match TRBD1. Per germline, CDR1 SGHRS and CDR2 YFSETQ. The junction had 7 bases not matched to a gene; V was cut back by 4 bases and J by 4 bases. This CDR3 has 15 residues. CDR3 coding DNA: TGCGCCAGCAGCGGGAGGACAGGGGGGGGCTATGGCTACACCTTC. Protein sequence: CASSGRTGGGYGYTF.

This clone came up a few times. The chain joins TRBV19 to TRBJ2-7; TRBD1 is a possible D gene (7 bases). Trimming left V 4 bases short and J 1 base short, with 17 bases between. Looked up from germline, CDR1 is LNHDA and CDR2 is SQIVND (reference sequence). This CDR3 has 16 amino acids. In DNA form, the CDR3 reads TGTGCCAGTAGTAGGAGGGGGGACAGCCTATCCTACGAGCAGTACTTC. Translating gives CASSRRGDSLSYEQYF. Complete variable domain (other parts from reference TRBV19 and TRBJ2-7): DGGITQSPKYLFRKEGQNVTLSCEQNLNHDAMYWYRQDPGQGLRLIYYSQIVNDFQKGDIAEGYSVSREKKESFPLTVTSAQKNPTAFYLCASSRRGDSLSYEQYFGPGTRLTVT.

The J gene is TRBJ1-5, the V gene TRBV6-6; 12 bases fit TRBD1. Germline V gene data show CDR1 as MNHNY and CDR2 as SVGAGI (reference sequence). The CDR3 is 14 amino acids. V lost 4 bases and J lost 6; bases outside the gene matches: 1. DNA for the CDR3: TGTGCCAGCAGTTGGGACAGGGGGCCTCAGCCCCAGCATTTT. This translates into CASSWDRGPQPQHF.

This chain's CDR3 is CASSQDLDSLERSTNEKLFF. As DNA, the CDR3 is TGCGCCAGCAGCCAAGACTTGGACAGTTTGGAAAGGTCAACTAATGAAAAACTGTTTTTT. This rearrangement joins TRBV4-3 to TRBJ1-4; a weak D match, TRBD1 (6 bases). The CDR3 length is 20 residues. The germline CDR1 and CDR2 sequences are LGHNA and YSLEER. V was pared by 0 bases and J by 0 bases, with 20 bases between.

The chain couples TRBV5-1 to TRBJ2-1; the match to TRBD2 covers 8 bases. Germline loops: CDR1 SGHRS, CDR2 YFSETQ. The V and J ends lost 4 bases and 5 bases, in that order; junction bases with no gene match: 14. CDR3 length: 17 residues. CDR3 coding DNA: TGCGCCAGCAGCCTGGGAATCGCGGGGGGAATCAACAATGAGCAGTTCTTC. Translated, it gives CASSLGIAGGINNEQFF.

The V and J genes are TRBV2 and TRBJ1-6; TRBD1 aligns across 9 bases. V lost 6 bases, J lost 5 bases, and 2 bases stayed unmatched. This CDR3 comprises 14 residues. CDR1 is SNHLY and CDR2 is FYNNEI in the germline V gene. The CDR3 is CASRDRGNNSPLHF. The CDR3 DNA reads as TGTGCCAGCAGGGACAGGGGAAATAATTCACCCCTCCACTTT.

The chain has TRBV4-1 and TRBJ1-1; TRBD1 matches 7 bases. V was pared by 1 base and J by 7 bases, with 12 bases of the junction left unmatched. Germline V CDR1 and CDR2: MGHRA, YSYEKL. The CDR3 covers 16 residues. The CDR3 bases are TGCGCCAGCAGCCAAGGACAGGGTGTGGGTGTGGGTGAAGCTTTCTTT. This gives the protein CASSQGQGVGVGEAFF.

The rearrangement uses TRBV27 and TRBJ2-7, with 10 positions matching TRBD1. The germline V gene encodes CDR1 MNHEY and CDR2 SMNVEV (reference sequence). The CDR3 contains 15 residues. The V and J ends lost 5 bases and 4 bases, in that order; junction bases with no gene match: 8. The CDR3 DNA sequence: TGTGCCAGCAGTGCGGACAGGGGGGATGTGTACGAGCAGTACTTC. Amino acids: CASSADRGDVYEQYF.